This TCR beta chain stems from a study of monozygotic twins with inflammatory bowel disease (dated by TCRdb to the late 2010s). In terms of the full investigation: The full study comprised some 30 monozygotic twin pairs: nine German pairs (four IBD-concordant, five IBD-discordant) and 19 IBD-discordant Danish pairs. Each individual had, on average, about 151 000 unique TCRalpha sequences and 181 000 unique TCRbeta sequences available for analysis. The search for disease-associated traits relied mainly on comparing, within discordant pairs, IBD patients with their genetically identical healthy co-twins. What the study reported, not specific to this receptor: Different T cell subtypes could not be distinguished in the analysis. The results gave no support for a single strong signal or clonotype linked to IBD. Background noise and inter-individual variability may have been introduced into the repertoires by the differing immunosuppressive treatments among patients. A decrease in TCRbeta repertoire diversity, as measured by inverse Simpson index, was observed in IBD patients compared with their healthy co-twins. Fewer clonotypes were shared with other individuals by IBD patients than by healthy twins, most markedly in patients showing signs of disease activity. Concordant and discordant twins showed no difference in repertoire similarity, possibly because of limited statistical power.

From each donor, a roughly 2.7 ml peripheral blood sample was collected into PAXgene tubes and kept at -80 degrees C. Without any T cell sorting, total RNA was extracted from whole blood using the PAXgene blood miRNA kit on an automated QIAcube. Deep TCRalpha and TCRbeta repertoire profiling with unique molecular barcoding was performed on peripheral blood of monozygotic twin pairs concordant or discordant for inflammatory bowel disease. For every twin pair, smoking habits were documented, and each individual was categorised as a current, former or never smoker. Library prep was done by 5' RACE. Each TCR library was prepared from about 3.5 ug of total RNA. For each sample, cDNA synthesis was carried out in eight separate reactions using SMARTScribe reverse transcriptase. During cDNA synthesis, template switching introduced unique molecular identifiers that contained a 6-nucleotide sample barcode. TCRalpha and TCRbeta cDNA was amplified in two nested PCRs of roughly 16 and 10 cycles, and bead purification was carried out after each PCR. Before amplification, the cDNA was treated with uracil DNA-glycosylase and purified using the QIAquick PCR purification kit. The second PCR added Illumina TruSeq-compatible adapters along with sample-specific barcodes. TapeStation and Qubit were used to check library quality and concentration, and 5 ng of each library went into the pool. The pooled libraries were sequenced with 2 x 100 bp reads and custom sequencing primers on an Illumina HiSeq2500 single-index Rapid Run. Concerning the study's data processing: MiGEC version 1.2.6 was used for UMI-based consensus assembly to correct PCR and sequencing errors. MiXCR version 2.1.1 handled V(D)J alignment, clonotype assembly and CDR3 extraction. Gene usage, clonotype sharing and MAIT/NKT TCR abundance were normalised by analysing the top 1000, 10 000 and 20 000 clonotypes per sample. After downsampling to 27 000 UMIs, diversity was calculated as the inverse Simpson index using the vegan R package. Paired Mann-Whitney U tests on discordant twin pairs were used, with Benjamini-Hochberg multiple-testing correction. TCRdb reprocessed the reads, and each CDR3 protein sequence is entered once, without DNA. The V and J calls and clone size are TCRdb's, not the authors'. This specimen's table enumerates a few hundred thousand distinct CDR3 sequences. The ten largest clones capture 1.5% to 2% of the sample.

In the case of this clonotype: There is no known antigen for this receptor.

As encoded in the germline V gene, CDR1 is SGHVS while CDR2 is FNYEAQ. The CDR3 starts with the cysteine, ends with the phenylalanine, and has 15 residues. There is no recorded DNA. The sequencing sample was made of blood. In this chain, TRBV7-6 is recombined with TRBJ2-3; TCRdb reports TRBD1, a call that lacks DNA to check it against. The receptor was derived from a human donor with ulcerative colitis or Crohn's disease, or a healthy co-twin of an affected twin (not recorded which). For the CDR3, the sequence is CASSLSGGVTDTQYF.